This TCR beta chain derives from a study of cytomegalovirus exposure and HLA in healthy donors. About the research overall: A previous analysis identified 117 million unique TCR beta sequences derived from 180 million or so T cells. Assignment to the Caucasian-associated ancestry cluster applied to approximately 80% of the approximately 360 genotyped donors.

Study-wide findings and caveats: The authors considered a cluster of highly shared sequence variants likely to be a sequencing artifact.

Of note for this clone: Antigen specificity is unknown.

Germline V lookup: CDR1 MNHEY, CDR2 SMNVEV (reference sequence). The CDR3 is 17 residues long. Trimming took 2 bases from V and 2 from J; bases not matched to a gene: 9. A multiplex PCR was run with 60 Vbeta primers and 13 Jbeta primers. Profiling relied on immunoSEQ multiplex PCR, and the TCRdb table lists in-frame clones only, not all of them. The data show around 190,000 clones, with around three quarters seen just once and around 5.7% held by the top ten. The TCR originated in a man in his forties or fifties in good health and CMV-seronegative. The chain links TRBV27 to TRBJ1-5; 7 nucleotides agree with TRBD1. The sequenced sample was PBMCs. The CDR3 DNA follows: TGTGCCAGCAGTTTAAGTGGCCGACAGGGCCGCAATCAGCCCCAGCATTTT. Translating gives CASSLSGRQGRNQPQHF.